A selection of T cell receptor beta chains follows, all from one sample in a study of breast tumors, draining lymph nodes, adjacent tissues. In TCRdb, the multiplex PCR reads were re-called with MiXCR into one record per CDR3 protein. The top ten clones hold over 3% of a sample with some 130,000 distinct CDR3 sequences, about 20% of them seen once. Sequenced input: axillary lymph node tissue. The receptors come from a female donor with breast cancer. Some clones in this sample may be carry-over from other donors' samples. CDR3s include the opening cysteine and the closing phenylalanine or tryptophan. Size values are once, few and many counts, or a class for expanded clones, and some rows have none.

>TRBJ2-1|TRBV20-1|many
CSARDFKQGFYNEQFF
>TRBJ2-5|TRBV30|many
CAWTRETQYF
>TRBJ2-6|TRBV2|many
CASTYFSGANVLTF
>TRBJ1-1|TRBV20-1|-
CSARSARNTEAFF
>TRBJ1-6|TRBV25-1|many
CASAGGGGANSPLHF
>TRBJ2-1|TRBV7-3|many
CASSLTGGASGEQFF
>TRBJ2-2|TRBV5-1|many
CASSVTSGVNTGELFF
>TRBJ2-7|TRBV7-8|-
CASSGTGHSSYEQYF
>TRBJ1-2|TRBV11-2|many
CASSLDRQAGGYTF
>TRBJ2-3|TRBV28|-
CASTGAGGVVDTQYF
>TRBJ2-7|TRBV20-1|many
CSAATGLLTYEQYF
>TRBJ1-2|TRBV20-1|many
CSATMGANYGYTF
>TRBJ1-5|TRBV10-3|many
CAISAPGSNQPQHF
>TRBJ2-3|TRBV12-3/TRBV12-4|many
CASSTTSGGAGRWDTQYF
>TRBJ2-1|TRBV6-6|many
CASNVGSSYNEQFF
>TRBJ1-1|TRBV25-1|-
CASSGLRGTEAFF
>TRBJ2-5|TRBV20-1|many
CSAREGFETQYF
>TRBJ2-1|TRBV9|-
CARTTGLTSYNEQFF
>TRBJ2-5|TRBV15|many
CATSRGRQETQYF
>TRBJ2-7|TRBV20-1|many
CSPGLAGSYEQYF
>TRBJ2-2|TRBV3-1|-
CASSQAGAGELFF
>TRBJ2-7|TRBV7-6|many
CASSLSRDSEQYF
>TRBJ1-5|TRBV2|-
CASSVSGPQHF
>TRBJ2-7|TRBV4-1|many
CASSQDGRVNSYEQYF
>TRBJ2-1|TRBV11-2|-
CASSKRDPQFF
>TRBJ2-3|TRBV7-8|many
CASSPWTGASDTQYF
>TRBJ2-6|TRBV5-4|-
CASSSGTSGFSEANVLTF
>TRBJ2-2|TRBV12-3/TRBV12-4|-
CASTPGTGNTGELFF
>TRBJ1-2|TRBV30|many
CAWDRGLNYGYTF
>TRBJ1-1|TRBV19|-
CASSGGAEAFF
>TRBJ1-5|TRBV12-3/TRBV12-4|few
CASTVELNQPQHF
>TRBJ2-5|TRBV12-3/TRBV12-4|many
CASNLGLGETQYF
>TRBJ1-2|TRBV18|many
CASSPSRQGANYGYTF
>TRBJ2-3|TRBV9|few
CASSVDRGADTQYF
>TRBJ2-3|TRBV6-4|many
CASSDGSGSDTQYF
>TRBJ2-3|TRBV10-3|many
CAISVGGTSTDTQYF
>TRBJ1-5|TRBV6-2/TRBV6-3|few
CASRTDGYSNQPQHF
>TRBJ2-1|TRBV19|many
CASSRGLDEQFF
>TRBJ2-3|TRBV20-1|many
CSASGASGHSDTQYF
>TRBJ2-1|TRBV20-1|many
CSADAGGNEQFF
>TRBJ2-3|TRBV19|-
CASSLQTHTDTQYF